This section outlines one T cell receptor beta chain sequence together with its context. Its specificity is unknown. The trim removed 5 bases at V and 6 bases at J, leaving 10 bases unmatched. CDR3 length equals 15 residues. CDR1 is MNHEY and CDR2 is SMNVEV in the germline V gene (reference sequence). This entry comes from a study of high-grade serous ovarian cancer treatment subgroups. Study-wide results and limits: Bulk tumor TCR sequencing gave no spatial information. Clonal relatedness tracked neoantigen level, and by trend copy number and mutation load. Same-patient tumor repertoires overlapped at roughly 0.095 to 0.79; different patients barely overlapped.

Tumor samples were taken before definitive surgery or chemotherapy. The repertoire was sequenced with immunoSEQ multiplex PCR; TCRdb's copy has only in-frame clones and lacks some. This table has about 16,000 clones, roughly nine tenths appearing once. This clonotype was obtained from a human donor with high-grade serous ovarian cancer. Sequencing used tumor tissue. This chain links TRBV27 with TRBJ1-2; 9 nucleotides match TRBD1. For the CDR3, the DNA is TGTGCCAGCAGTCCCACCACACAGGGGGCGGATGGCTACACCTTC. Residues: CASSPTTQGADGYTF.